These 13 T cell receptor beta chains share one sample of origin, sequenced in a study of T cell clones after liver transplantation. Generated by immunoSEQ multiplex PCR, the TCRdb table keeps only in-frame clones and is missing some. Of roughly 97,000 clones in the sample, about 81% were seen once. The sequencing here drew on CD4+ T cells from blood, taken before liver transplant. The receptors come from a human donor who received a liver transplant.

This chain joins TRBV6-5 and TRBJ1-1; no firm D call. Trimming took off 8 bases at V and 7 bases at J, with 17 bases between the two ends. The CDR3 contains 13 residues. Germline V gene sequence: CDR1 MNHEY, CDR2 SVGAGI. CDR3 sequence: CASGSPERGEAFF. The CDR3 nucleotides are TGTGCCAGCGGGAGCCCCGAAAGAGGTGAAGCTTTCTTT.

The rearrangement uses TRBV5-1 and TRBJ2-1, with 12 bases matching TRBD2. The CDR3 is 16 amino acids. Germline-derived CDR1 and CDR2 are SGHRS and YFSETQ. V shed 5 bases, J shed 4 bases, and the junction held 7 bases outside the gene matches. For the CDR3, the DNA is TGCGCCAGCAGTTTTACTAGCGGGAGGTTGTACAATGAGCAGTTCTTC. Translating it yields CASSFTSGRLYNEQFF.

CDR3 in DNA: TGTGCCAGCAGCGAAGGACCCCAACGGACTGAAAAACTGTTTTTT. This encodes CASSEGPQRTEKLFF. V gene TRBV9 combines with J gene TRBJ1-4; D gene unclear. CDR1 and CDR2 from the germline V gene are SGDLS and YYNGEE. CDR3 size: 15 residues. V dropped 3 bases and J dropped 7 bases, with 16 bases sitting between them.

This sequence joins TRBV6-1 and TRBJ2-7, with D tentatively TRBD2 (6 bases). The CDR3 length is 15 residues. Germline-derived CDR1 and CDR2 are MNHNS and SASEGT. Trimming cost V 6 bases and J 3 bases, with 18 bases left between them. The CDR3 DNA follows: TGTGCCAGCAGCCCCGGGGGAAGGCTGTTCTACGAGCAGTACTTC. Amino acids: CASSPGGRLFYEQYF.

This clone was seen more than once but under ten times. V is TRBV27 and J is TRBJ1-6; D is possibly TRBD1 (5 bases). The CDR3 is 13 residues long. The V gene lost 8 bases and the J gene lost 4 bases, with 9 bases spanning the gap. Germline values: CDR1 MNHEY, CDR2 SMNVEV (reference sequence). The CDR3 spells CASSGYYNSPLHF. The DNA of the CDR3 is TGTGCCAGCTCAGGGTATTATAATTCACCCCTCCACTTT.

The gene calls are TRBV7-3 and TRBJ2-7; D gene ambiguous. Germline assignment: CDR1 SGHTA and CDR2 FQGTGA. The CDR3 spans 13 residues. V lost 5 bases to trimming and J lost 5 bases, with 13 bases between them. Here the CDR3 reads CASSTQLNHEQYF. For the CDR3, the DNA is TGTGCCAGCAGCACCCAACTCAACCACGAGCAGTACTTC.

This clone has only one observation. This sequence joins TRBV7-9 and TRBJ2-3; 9 bases line up with TRBD2. The V gene end was trimmed by 8 bases and the J gene end by 7 bases; junction bases not matched to a gene: 13. Germline V gives CDR1 SEHNR, CDR2 FQNEAQ (reference sequence). The CDR3 has 15 amino acids. Written as DNA, the CDR3 is TGTGCCAGCGGACCATACAGCGGGAGGATTCATACGCAGTATTTT. This codes for CASGPYSGRIHTQYF.

V gene TRBV19 combines with J gene TRBJ2-3; TRBD2 agrees at 10 bases. Germline CDR1 is LNHDA and CDR2 is SQIVND (reference sequence). V trimming: 5 bases; J trimming: 6 bases; junction bases outside the gene matches: 8. This CDR3 spans 15 amino acids. The CDR3 region is CASSLVAGGMDTQYF. The CDR3 region has the DNA TGTGCCAGTAGTCTCGTAGCGGGGGGAATGGATACGCAGTATTTT.

Worth noting for this clone: The same CDR3 is also encoded by other DNA sequences in this sample. This chain connects TRBV5-4 to TRBJ1-5; possibly TRBD1 for D (6 bases). The CDR3 extends over 12 amino acids. Germline values: CDR1 SGHNT, CDR2 YYREEE (reference sequence). Trimming pared 3 bases from V and 7 bases from J, leaving 8 bases between. The CDR3 DNA sequence: TGTGCCAGCAGCTCCCAGGGGCAGCCCCAGCATTTT. Amino acid sequence: CASSSQGQPQHF.

The V and J genes are TRBV19 and TRBJ1-3; a possible D gene is TRBD1 (5 bases). Germline loops: CDR1 LNHDA, CDR2 SQIVND (reference sequence). V was cut by 6 bases and J by 0 bases, with 12 bases left in between. This CDR3 comprises 15 residues. In DNA, the CDR3 is TGTGCCAGTAGCACCACAGGAACCTCTGGAAACACCATATATTTT. Protein sequence: CASSTTGTSGNTIYF.

This chain links TRBV19 with TRBJ1-2; a weak D match, TRBD1 (5 bases). Germline V CDR1 and CDR2: LNHDA, SQIVND (reference sequence). The CDR3 contains 18 residues. The V gene lost 1 base and the J gene lost 5 bases, with 23 bases spanning the gap. DNA of the CDR3: TGTGCCAGTAGTATAGGACGGGCAGGGCTCGCGAAGAGGTATGGCTACACCTTC. Its translation: CASSIGRAGLAKRYGYTF.

The chain uses TRBV5-4 and TRBJ1-1; TRBD1 is a possible D gene (5 bases). Trimming stripped 3 bases from V and 1 base from J, with 10 bases between. The germline V gene has CDR1 SGHNT and CDR2 YYREEE (reference sequence). CDR3 length equals 14 residues. The CDR3 nucleotides are TGTGCCAGCAGCTGGCTCGACAGGAACACTGAAGCTTTCTTT. This gives the protein CASSWLDRNTEAFF.

V gene TRBV7-8 combines with J gene TRBJ2-7; TRBD2 matches 8 bases. CDR1 is SGHVS, CDR2 FQNEAQ, per germline. Unmatched junction bases numbered 14, after V lost 5 bases and J lost 5 bases. The CDR3 has 16 residues. CDR3 coding DNA: TGTGCCAGCAGCCCCCGGGGGGGCGGAAGGGCGGACGAGCAGTACTTC. This translates into CASSPRGGGRADEQYF. The whole variable domain, remainder taken from reference TRBV7-8 and TRBJ2-7, is GAGVSQSPRYKVAKRGQDVALRCDPISGHVSLFWYQQALGQGPEFLTYFQNEAQLDKSGLPSDRFFAERPEGSVSTLKIQRTQQEDSAVYLCASSPRGGGRADEQYFGPGTRLTVT.